This T cell receptor beta chain was profiled in a study of Ad26.COV2.S vaccination and SARS-CoV-2 variants. Study-wide findings and caveats: The authors reported substantial breadth in spike-specific CD8+ and CD4+ T cell responses after vaccination.

Profiled with immunoSEQ multiplex PCR; TCRdb holds only in-frame clones, not every one. The sample lists fewer than 400,000 clones, about 86% occurring once. This clone appeared once. The antigen is unknown. Trimming left V 5 bases short and J 6 bases short, with 10 bases between. Germline V gene data show CDR1 as MNHNY and CDR2 as SVGAGI (reference sequence). The CDR3 spans 12 residues. As to treatment: some 20 received Ad26.COV2.S at low or high dose, single or two shots; roughly five received placebo; per-sample allocation not given. Day 63 after the first injection of vaccine or placebo was the sampling time.

The TCR originated in a person aged 18-60 years who received the Ad26.COV2.S COVID-19 vaccine or a placebo. The chain has TRBV6-6 and TRBJ1-2; no clear D. The sample was peripheral blood, taken in a trial of Ad26.COV2.S vaccine versus placebo. The DNA of the CDR3 is TGTGCCAGCAGTGTAGGAGAGAATGGCTACACCTTC. This codes for CASSVGENGYTF.